This T cell receptor (beta chain) derives from a study of blood T cells in healthy people across ages. Then a second PCR, running roughly 7 to 11 cycles, was carried out with a sample-barcoded 5' primer and a J-beta primer mix. TCRdb re-derived calls from the 5' RACE reads in MiXCR, one entry per CDR3 protein. The sample consists of over a million distinct CDR3 sequences, around 59% of them appearing once. The CDR3 spans 14 residues. Trimming took 6 bases from V and 4 from J, leaving 15 bases between them. This receptor was taken from a man younger than 30 in good health. The chain is built from TRBV12-3 or TRBV12-4 and TRBJ1-1; D possibly corresponds to TRBD1 (5 bases). The sample consisted of blood. CDR3: CASSLRGGRTEAFF. CDR3 DNA: TGTGCCAGCAGCCTTCGCGGGGGTCGCACTGAAGCTTTCTTT.